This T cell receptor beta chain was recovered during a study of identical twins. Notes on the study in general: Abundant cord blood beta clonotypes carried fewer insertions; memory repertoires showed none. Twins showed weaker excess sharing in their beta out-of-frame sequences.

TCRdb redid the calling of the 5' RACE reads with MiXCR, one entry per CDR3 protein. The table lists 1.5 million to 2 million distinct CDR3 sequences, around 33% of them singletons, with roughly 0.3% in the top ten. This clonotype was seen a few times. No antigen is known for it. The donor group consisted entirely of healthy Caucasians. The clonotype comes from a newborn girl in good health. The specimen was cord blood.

The CDR3 protein is CASSRIQGFGETQYF. CDR3 sequence (DNA): TGCGCCAGCAGCCGAATACAGGGATTCGGAGAGACCCAGTACTTC. This rearrangement joins TRBV4-1 to TRBJ2-5; D might be TRBD1 (6 bases). Germline loops: CDR1 MGHRA, CDR2 YSYEKL. V was shortened by 4 bases and J by 4 bases, with 16 bases between the two germline ends. CDR3 length: 15 residues.